This entry describes one T cell receptor (beta chain). Its antigen is undetermined. V gave up 3 bases and J gave up 1 base; unmatched junction bases: 5. The CDR3 is made up of 15 amino acids. Germline V gene lookup returns CDR1 SGDLS and CDR2 YYNGEE. This sample is drawn from a study of radiation and T cells in renal cell carcinoma. Findings and caveats of the study: Top tumor clonotypes rose in blood 2 weeks post-radiation, then contracted. No pretreatment tumor biopsies were available for baseline clonotypes.

Clones were sequenced by immunoSEQ multiplex PCR, and TCRdb holds only the in-frame ones, with some missing. The sample has fewer than 85,000 clones; roughly nine tenths are singletons. Sample time point: blood 4 weeks post-SBRT, at nephrectomy. Treatment here: 15 Gy SBRT to primary tumor, nephrectomy 4 weeks later. Nephrectomy followed 15 Gy stereotactic body radiation by 4 weeks. Serial blood draws occurred at baseline and 2 and 4 weeks post-SBRT. The source was blood, collected from a patient whose treatment included radiotherapy and nephrectomy. The chain is built from TRBV9 and TRBJ2-3; 7 bases match TRBD1. This receptor was obtained from a woman in her seventies with renal cell carcinoma. The chain's CDR3 is CASSARTGGTDTQYF. The CDR3 region has the DNA TGTGCCAGCAGCGCCCGGACAGGAGGCACAGATACGCAGTATTTT.